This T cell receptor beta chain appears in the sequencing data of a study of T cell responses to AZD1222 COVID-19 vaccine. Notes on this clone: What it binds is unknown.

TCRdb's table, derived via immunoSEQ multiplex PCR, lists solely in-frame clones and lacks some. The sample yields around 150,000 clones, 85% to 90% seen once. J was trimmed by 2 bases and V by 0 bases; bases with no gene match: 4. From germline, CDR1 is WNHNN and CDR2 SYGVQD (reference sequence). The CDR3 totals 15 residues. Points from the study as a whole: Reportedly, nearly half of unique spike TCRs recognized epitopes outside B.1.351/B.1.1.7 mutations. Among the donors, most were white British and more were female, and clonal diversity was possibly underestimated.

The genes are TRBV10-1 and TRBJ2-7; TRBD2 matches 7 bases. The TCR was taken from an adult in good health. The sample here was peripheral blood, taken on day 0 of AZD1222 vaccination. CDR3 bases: TGCGCCAGCAGTGAGTCGCCTAGCGGCACCTACGAGCAGTACTTC. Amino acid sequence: CASSESPSGTYEQYF.